The following is a TCR beta chain sequence with its context. The sample belongs to a study of blood T cell repertoires in COVID-19. Germline V gives CDR1 SGDLS, CDR2 YYNGEE. Trimming at V came to 3 bases and at J to 2 bases, leaving 5 bases not matched to a gene. The CDR3 spans 15 residues. Assay: immunoSEQ multiplex PCR; the TCRdb copy retains only in-frame clones and omits some. The sample records approximately 150,000 clones, around 79% being singletons. The clonotype comes from a woman aged 70-85 years in a cohort exposed to, infected with or recovered from COVID-19 (not recorded which). Sequencing used PBMCs or T cells enriched from blood (not recorded which). The rearrangement links TRBV9 to TRBJ2-3, with 8 bases that match TRBD2. CDR3: CASSAAGVNTDTQYF. CDR3 nucleotides: TGTGCCAGCAGCGCAGCGGGAGTCAACACAGATACGCAGTATTTT.